A selection of T cell receptor beta chains follows, all from one sample in a study of T cell changes during pregnancy in multiple sclerosis. Sequencing was performed with immunoSEQ multiplex PCR; in TCRdb, only in-frame clones are kept and a portion is missing. The data contain roughly 30,000 clones, 80% to 90% of them singletons. The starting material was CD4+ T cells from peripheral blood mononuclear cells, obtained in the first trimester of pregnancy. The receptors originated from a female donor in good health, enrolled as a control in a pregnancy study. CDR3s include the opening cysteine and the closing phenylalanine or tryptophan. D genes are given only for firm matches. Not all rows give a size; the values are once, few, many and, for expanded clones, a class.

clone_size j_call d_call v_call cdr3_aa cdr3_nt
- TRBJ1-4 - TRBV19 CASSQGARNEKLFF TGTGCCAGTAGTCAAGGGGCCCGGAATGAAAAACTGTTTTTT
- TRBJ2-3 - TRBV7-2 CASSFTADSTTDTQYF TGTGCCAGCAGCTTTACTGCTGACTCGACCACAGATACGCAGTATTTT
- TRBJ1-5 - TRBV4-3 CASSQDGRSNQPQHF TGCGCCAGCAGCCAAGATGGCAGAAGCAATCAGCCCCAGCATTTT
- TRBJ1-4 TRBD1 TRBV11-3 CASSRQGQGNEKLFF TGTGCCAGCAGCCGCCAGGGACAGGGTAATGAAAAACTGTTTTTT
- TRBJ2-3 TRBD2 TRBV27 CASSLSRASGVTDTQYF TGTGCCAGCAGTTTATCCCGAGCTAGCGGGGTCACAGATACGCAGTATTTT
- TRBJ2-7 - TRBV6-5 CASSYEGGEYGEQYF TGTGCCAGCAGTTACGAGGGGGGGGAGTACGGCGAGCAGTACTTC
- TRBJ2-5 TRBD2 TRBV6-5 CASSPRGAPGETQYF TGTGCCAGCAGCCCGCGGGGGGCCCCCGGAGAGACCCAGTACTTC
- TRBJ2-1 TRBD1 TRBV5-1 CASSTGDREEYNEQFF TGCGCCAGCAGCACCGGGGACAGGGAGGAATACAATGAGCAGTTCTTC
- TRBJ1-1 - TRBV2 CASNRDVNTEAFF TGTGCCAGCAACAGGGATGTGAACACTGAAGCTTTCTTT
- TRBJ1-2 TRBD1 TRBV30 CAWSGTGALNYGYTF TGTGCCTGGAGCGGGACAGGGGCGCTTAACTATGGCTACACCTTC
- TRBJ2-7 TRBD1 TRBV9 CASSEGQGGGEQYF TGTGCCAGCAGTGAAGGACAGGGAGGAGGCGAGCAGTACTTC
- TRBJ1-1 - TRBV12-5 CASGLSGSTEAFF TGTGCTAGTGGTTTGTCGGGGAGTACTGAAGCTTTCTTT
- TRBJ2-3 TRBD2 TRBV5-6 CASSFGAGSTDTQYF TGTGCCAGCAGCTTTGGAGCGGGGAGCACAGATACGCAGTATTTT
- TRBJ1-2 TRBD1 TRBV14 CASSRQQGTGYTF TGTGCCAGCAGCCGTCAACAGGGGACGGGCTACACCTTC
- TRBJ1-2 TRBD1 TRBV19 CASSIAGGHPNNYGYTF TGTGCCAGTAGTATTGCAGGGGGCCACCCCAATAACTATGGCTACACCTTC
- TRBJ2-7 - TRBV20-1 CSAEDSYEQYF TGCAGTGCTGAGGACAGCTACGAGCAGTACTTC
- TRBJ2-7 - TRBV7-2 CASSLSSVSSYEQYF TGTGCCAGCAGCTTATCATCAGTAAGCTCCTACGAGCAGTACTTC
- TRBJ2-3 - TRBV29-1 CSVEYGADTQYF TGCAGCGTTGAATACGGAGCAGATACGCAGTATTTT
- TRBJ1-1 - TRBV6-5 CASSYTVGGVTEAFF TGTGCCAGCAGTTACACCGTGGGGGGAGTTACTGAAGCTTTCTTT
once TRBJ1-2 - TRBV14 CASSQDLVVYGYTF TGTGCCAGCAGCCAAGATTTGGTAGTGTATGGCTACACCTTC
- TRBJ2-5 TRBD1 TRBV2 CASRLLTGGPETQYF TGTGCCAGCAGACTATTGACAGGGGGCCCGGAGACCCAGTACTTC
- TRBJ1-5 - TRBV6-5 CASAGPNQPQHF TGTGCCAGTGCGGGACCCAATCAGCCCCAGCATTTT
- TRBJ1-6 - TRBV18 CASSPDSITPLHF TGTGCCAGCTCACCAGATTCTATAACACCCCTCCACTTT
- TRBJ1-2 TRBD1 TRBV7-3 CASSLTGVMGGYTF TGTGCCAGCAGCCTGACAGGGGTAATGGGTGGCTACACCTTC
- TRBJ1-5 - TRBV6-1 CASSRQRHQPQHF TGTGCCAGCAGCCGACAGAGGCATCAGCCCCAGCATTTT
- TRBJ1-3 - TRBV2 CASKGQRGSGNTIYF TGTGCCAGCAAAGGGCAGCGGGGCTCTGGAAACACCATATATTTT
- TRBJ1-4 - TRBV7-2 CATRAGGLDEKLFF TGTGCCACCAGGGCGGGGGGGCTCGATGAAAAACTGTTTTTT
- TRBJ2-1 - TRBV7-3 CASSLSPLYNEQFF TGTGCCAGCAGCTTAAGCCCACTCTACAATGAGCAGTTCTTC
once TRBJ2-7 - TRBV25-1 CASSKQGLDEQYF TGTGCCAGCAGCAAGCAGGGTCTGGACGAGCAGTACTTC
- TRBJ2-7 - TRBV7-3 CASSPSVVHEQYF TGTGCCAGCAGCCCTTCGGTGGTCCACGAGCAGTACTTC
- TRBJ1-6 - TRBV7-2 CASSLAPSPLHF TGTGCCAGCAGCTTAGCCCCGTCCCCCCTCCACTTT
- TRBJ1-5 - TRBV27 CASSGGAILGANQPQHF TGTGCCAGCAGTGGGGGGGCCATTCTAGGGGCCAATCAGCCCCAGCATTTT
few TRBJ1-1 - TRBV7-3 CASSLVGQGNTEAFF TGTGCCAGCAGCTTGGTGGGTCAGGGGAACACTGAAGCTTTCTTT
- TRBJ2-5 - TRBV15 CATSRVKHSQETQYF TGTGCCACCAGCAGAGTTAAACATTCTCAAGAGACCCAGTACTTC
- TRBJ2-7 TRBD1 TRBV25-1 CASSGDRGVDEQYF TGTGCCAGCAGTGGAGACAGGGGGGTAGACGAGCAGTACTTC
- TRBJ1-2 TRBD1 TRBV6-6 CASTNVGQGGNYGYTF TGTGCCAGCACCAACGTAGGACAGGGGGGGAACTATGGCTACACCTTC
- TRBJ2-1 TRBD2 TRBV7-2 CASRVAGYNEQFF TGTGCCAGCAGAGTAGCGGGCTACAATGAGCAGTTCTTC
- TRBJ2-1 TRBD2 TRBV7-3 CASSSHGLAGDNEQFF TGTGCCAGCAGCTCCCACGGACTAGCGGGGGACAATGAGCAGTTCTTC
- TRBJ2-1 TRBD2 TRBV11-3 CASSLGTSPINEQFF TGTGCCAGCAGCTTAGGGACTAGCCCTATCAATGAGCAGTTCTTC
- TRBJ2-3 TRBD2 TRBV7-3 CASSRPGLGVDTQYF TGTGCCAGCAGCCGACCGGGACTAGGGGTAGATACGCAGTATTTT
- TRBJ2-3 - TRBV30 CAWTGLDTQYF TGTGCCTGGACAGGGTTGGATACGCAGTATTTT
- TRBJ2-6 - TRBV5-1 CASSPQNSGANVLTF TGCGCCAGCAGCCCACAGAACTCTGGGGCCAACGTCCTGACTTTC
- TRBJ2-5 - TRBV5-4 CASSLDPRENQETQYF TGTGCCAGCAGCTTGGACCCCCGGGAGAACCAAGAGACCCAGTACTTC
- TRBJ2-7 - TRBV7-8 CASSSQGYYEQYF TGTGCCAGCAGCTCCCAGGGGTACTACGAGCAGTACTTC
- TRBJ1-6 - TRBV19 CASSYSTSPLHF TGTGCCAGTAGTTACAGTACTTCACCCCTCCACTTT
- TRBJ2-3 TRBD2 TRBV14 CASSRGLADTQYF TGTGCCAGCAGCCGGGGACTAGCAGATACGCAGTATTTT
- TRBJ1-3 - TRBV19 CASSIFYTGLPNTIYF TGTGCCAGTAGTATATTCTATACGGGGTTACCGAACACCATATATTTT
once TRBJ1-5 - TRBV5-6 CASSLTGQPQHF TGTGCCAGCAGCTTAACGGGTCAGCCCCAGCATTTT
- TRBJ2-2 - TRBV7-8 CASSPTGNTGELFF TGTGCCAGCAGCCCTACGGGTAACACCGGGGAGCTGTTTTTT
- TRBJ1-5 TRBD1 TRBV5-6 CASSPHKQGTAQHF TGTGCCAGCAGCCCTCACAAACAGGGGACGGCCCAGCATTTT
- TRBJ2-1 - TRBV2 CASSVFDEQFF TGTGCCAGCAGTGTGTTCGATGAGCAGTTCTTC
- TRBJ1-2 - TRBV28 CASRRLGVNGYTF TGTGCCAGCAGGAGATTGGGAGTAAATGGCTACACCTTC
- TRBJ1-2 TRBD1 TRBV25-1 CASTRQGTYGYTF TGTGCCAGCACCAGACAGGGAACCTATGGCTACACCTTC
- TRBJ2-7 TRBD1 TRBV14 CASSQGTGRTPYEQYF TGTGCCAGCAGCCAAGGGACAGGGAGGACCCCCTACGAGCAGTACTTC
- TRBJ1-2 TRBD1 TRBV19 CASSRDRANYGYTF TGTGCCAGTAGTCGTGACAGGGCCAACTATGGCTACACCTTC